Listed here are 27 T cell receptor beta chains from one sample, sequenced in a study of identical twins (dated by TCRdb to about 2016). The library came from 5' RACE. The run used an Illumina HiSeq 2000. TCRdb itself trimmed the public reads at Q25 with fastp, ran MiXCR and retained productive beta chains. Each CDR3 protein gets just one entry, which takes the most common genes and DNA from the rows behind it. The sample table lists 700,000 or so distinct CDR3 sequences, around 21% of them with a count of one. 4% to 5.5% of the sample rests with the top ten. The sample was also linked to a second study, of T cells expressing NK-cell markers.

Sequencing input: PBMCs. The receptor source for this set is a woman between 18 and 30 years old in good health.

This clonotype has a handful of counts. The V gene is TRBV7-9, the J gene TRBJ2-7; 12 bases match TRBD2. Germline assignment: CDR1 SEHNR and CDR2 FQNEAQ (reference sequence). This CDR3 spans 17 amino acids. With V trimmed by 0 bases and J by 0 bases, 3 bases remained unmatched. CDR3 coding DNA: TGTGCCAGCAGCTTAGCCACTAGCGGGAGGAACTCCTACGAGCAGTACTTC. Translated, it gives CASSLATSGRNSYEQYF.

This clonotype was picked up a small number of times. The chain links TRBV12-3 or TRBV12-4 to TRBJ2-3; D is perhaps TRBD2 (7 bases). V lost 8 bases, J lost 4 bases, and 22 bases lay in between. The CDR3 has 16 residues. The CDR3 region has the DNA TGTGCCAGCTCTGCCCTGGGAGGGGGAGCTCCAGATACGCAGTATTTT. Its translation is CASSALGGGAPDTQYF.

The CDR3 DNA reads TGTGCCAGCAGCTCTCAAACTGGGGCGAAATGGGAGACCCAGTACTTC. As protein: CASSSQTGAKWETQYF. The chain combines TRBV7-2 with TRBJ2-5, with D possibly matching TRBD1 (5 bases). This CDR3 is 16 amino acids long. Trimming shortened V by 4 bases and J by 5 bases, and 20 bases separated the two germline ends. Germline lookup yields CDR1 SGHTA and CDR2 FQGNSA.

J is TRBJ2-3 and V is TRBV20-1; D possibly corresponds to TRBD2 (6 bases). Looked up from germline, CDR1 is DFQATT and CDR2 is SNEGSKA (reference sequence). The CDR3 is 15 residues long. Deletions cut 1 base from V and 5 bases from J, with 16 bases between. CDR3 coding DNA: TGCAGTGCTAGAGCACGGCGGGATAGTTTAGATACGCAGTATTTT. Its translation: CSARARRDSLDTQYF.

In DNA form, the CDR3 reads TGTGCCAGCAGCTTAAATCGGGGGGGAAGACTCAATGAGCAGTTCTTC. Amino acid sequence: CASSLNRGGRLNEQFF. The V gene is TRBV7-3, the J gene TRBJ2-1; 8 positions agree with TRBD2. The V gene end was trimmed by 1 base and the J gene end by 6 bases; junction bases not matched to a gene: 8. CDR1 and CDR2 (germline): SGHTA, FQGTGA. The CDR3 runs to 16 residues.

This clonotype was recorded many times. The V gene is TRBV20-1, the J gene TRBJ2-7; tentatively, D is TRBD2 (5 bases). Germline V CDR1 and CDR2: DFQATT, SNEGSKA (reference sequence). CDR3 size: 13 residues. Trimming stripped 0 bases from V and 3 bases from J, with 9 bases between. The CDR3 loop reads CSAREAAFYEQYF. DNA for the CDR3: TGCAGTGCTAGAGAAGCGGCATTCTACGAGCAGTACTTC.

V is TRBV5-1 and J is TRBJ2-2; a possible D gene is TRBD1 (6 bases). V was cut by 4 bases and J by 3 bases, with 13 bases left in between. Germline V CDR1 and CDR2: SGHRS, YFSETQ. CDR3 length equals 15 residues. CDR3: CASSRRTADTGELFF. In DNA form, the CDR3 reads TGCGCCAGCAGCAGACGGACAGCTGACACCGGGGAGCTGTTTTTT.

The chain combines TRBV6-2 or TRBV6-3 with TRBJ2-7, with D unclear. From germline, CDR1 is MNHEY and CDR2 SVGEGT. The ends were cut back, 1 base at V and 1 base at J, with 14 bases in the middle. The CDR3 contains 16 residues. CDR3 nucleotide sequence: TGTGCCAGCAGTTACTTCAACACCGGGCCGTCCTACGAGCAGTACTTC. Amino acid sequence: CASSYFNTGPSYEQYF.

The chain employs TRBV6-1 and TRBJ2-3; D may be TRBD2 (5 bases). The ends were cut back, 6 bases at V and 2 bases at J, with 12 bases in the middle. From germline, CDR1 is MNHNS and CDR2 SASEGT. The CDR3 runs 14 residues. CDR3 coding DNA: TGTGCCAGCAGCGCCCTAGCCACCACAGATACGCAGTATTTT. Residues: CASSALATTDTQYF.

CDR3: CSAARGKETQYF. The CDR3 DNA is TGCAGTGCTGCAAGGGGGAAGGAGACCCAGTACTTC. This chain uses TRBV20-1 with TRBJ2-5; TRBD1 might be the D (6 bases). The CDR3 has 12 residues. The V gene lost 5 bases and the J gene lost 5 bases, with 12 bases spanning the gap. Germline V gives CDR1 DFQATT, CDR2 SNEGSKA (reference sequence).

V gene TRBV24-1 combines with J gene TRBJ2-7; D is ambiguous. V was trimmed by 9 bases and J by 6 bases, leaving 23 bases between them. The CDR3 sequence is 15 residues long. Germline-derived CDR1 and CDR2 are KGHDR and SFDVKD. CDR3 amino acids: CATFHIPATAIEQYF. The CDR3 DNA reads TGTGCCACCTTCCATATCCCGGCAACGGCTATCGAGCAGTACTTC.

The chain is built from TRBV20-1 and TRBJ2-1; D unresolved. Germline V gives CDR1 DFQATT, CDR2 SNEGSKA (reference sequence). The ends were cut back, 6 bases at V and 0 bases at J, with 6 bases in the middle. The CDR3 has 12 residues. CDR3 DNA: TGCAGTGCCAGGAACTCCTACAATGAGCAGTTCTTC. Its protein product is CSARNSYNEQFF.

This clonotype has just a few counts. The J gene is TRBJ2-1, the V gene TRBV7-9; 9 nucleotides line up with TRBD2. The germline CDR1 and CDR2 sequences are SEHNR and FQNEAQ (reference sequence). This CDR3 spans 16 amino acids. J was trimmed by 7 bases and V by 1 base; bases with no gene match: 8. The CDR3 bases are TGTGCCAGCAGCTTAGGGGGCGGGAGGGCCATAAATGAGCAGTTCTTC. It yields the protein CASSLGGGRAINEQFF.

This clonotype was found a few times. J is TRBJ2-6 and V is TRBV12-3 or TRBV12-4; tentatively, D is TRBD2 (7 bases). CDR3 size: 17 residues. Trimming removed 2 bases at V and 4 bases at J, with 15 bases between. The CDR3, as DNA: TGTGCCAGCAGTTTAAGGGGGGCGGGGGCCGGGGCCAACGTCCTGACTTTC. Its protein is CASSLRGAGAGANVLTF.

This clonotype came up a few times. The CDR3 loop is CASSPRTGGGGYTF. The CDR3 DNA reads as TGTGCCAGCAGCCCAAGGACAGGGGGGGGAGGCTACACCTTC. This rearrangement joins TRBV7-6 to TRBJ1-2, with 10 bases that match TRBD1. The CDR3 length is 14 residues. Germline CDR1 reads SGHVS; CDR2 reads FNYEAQ. V lost 5 bases and J lost 8; bases outside the gene matches: 8.

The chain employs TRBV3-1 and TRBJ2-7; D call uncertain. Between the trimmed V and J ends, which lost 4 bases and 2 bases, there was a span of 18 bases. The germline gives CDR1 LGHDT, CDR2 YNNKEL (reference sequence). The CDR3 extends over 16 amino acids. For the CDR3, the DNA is TGTGCCAGCAGCCGTACGACACGTCACCAGACCTACGAGCAGTACTTC. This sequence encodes CASSRTTRHQTYEQYF.

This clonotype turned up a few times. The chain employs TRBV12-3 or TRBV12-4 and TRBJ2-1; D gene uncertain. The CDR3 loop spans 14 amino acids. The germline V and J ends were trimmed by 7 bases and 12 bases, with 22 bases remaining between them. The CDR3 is CASNPARLSQGQFF. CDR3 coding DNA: TGTGCCAGCAACCCGGCGCGGCTCTCTCAAGGGCAGTTCTTC.

The CDR3 coding sequence is TGTGCCAGCAGTTTAGAGGTTCGGGATACGCAGTATTTT. It specifies CASSLEVRDTQYF. This chain joins TRBV12-3 or TRBV12-4 and TRBJ2-3; D is ambiguous. Trimming cost V 1 base and J 6 bases, with 8 bases left between them. The CDR3 covers 13 residues.

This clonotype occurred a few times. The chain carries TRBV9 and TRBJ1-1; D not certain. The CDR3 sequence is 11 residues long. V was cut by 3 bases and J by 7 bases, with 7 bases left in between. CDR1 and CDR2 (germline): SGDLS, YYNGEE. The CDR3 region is CASSGANEAFF. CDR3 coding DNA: TGTGCCAGCAGCGGGGCAAATGAAGCTTTCTTT. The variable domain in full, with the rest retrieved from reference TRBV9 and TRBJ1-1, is DSGVTQTPKHLITATGQRVTLRCSPRSGDLSVYWYQQSLDQGLQFLIQYYNGEERAKGNILERFSAQQFPDLHSELNLSSLELGDSALYFCASSGANEAFFGQGTRLTVV.

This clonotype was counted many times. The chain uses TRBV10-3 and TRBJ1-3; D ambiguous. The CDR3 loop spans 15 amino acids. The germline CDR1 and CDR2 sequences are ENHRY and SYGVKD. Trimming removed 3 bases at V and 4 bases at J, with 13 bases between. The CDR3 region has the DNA TGTGCCATCAGTGAAGAGCGTTCCCCAGGAAACACCATATATTTT. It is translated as CAISEERSPGNTIYF.

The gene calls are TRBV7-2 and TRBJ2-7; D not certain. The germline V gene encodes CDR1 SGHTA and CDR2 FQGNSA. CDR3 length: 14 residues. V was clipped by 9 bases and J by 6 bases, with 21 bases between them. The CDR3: CASLNGSRTSEQYF. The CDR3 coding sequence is TGTGCCAGTCTGAACGGGTCCCGCACATCCGAGCAGTACTTC.

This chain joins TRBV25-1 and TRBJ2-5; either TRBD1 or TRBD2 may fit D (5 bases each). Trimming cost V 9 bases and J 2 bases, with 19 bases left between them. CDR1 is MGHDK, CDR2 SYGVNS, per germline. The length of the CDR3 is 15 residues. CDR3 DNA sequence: TGTGCCAGGATTCCCCCCGGGACGGATCAAGAGACCCAGTACTTC. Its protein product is CARIPPGTDQETQYF.

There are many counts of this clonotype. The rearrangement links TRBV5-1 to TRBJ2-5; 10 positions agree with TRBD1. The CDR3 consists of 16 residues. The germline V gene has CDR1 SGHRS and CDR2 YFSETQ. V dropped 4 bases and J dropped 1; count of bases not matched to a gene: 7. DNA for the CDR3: TGCGCCAGCAGCGTGGGACAGGGGCCACCCCAAGAGACCCAGTACTTC. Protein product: CASSVGQGPPQETQYF.

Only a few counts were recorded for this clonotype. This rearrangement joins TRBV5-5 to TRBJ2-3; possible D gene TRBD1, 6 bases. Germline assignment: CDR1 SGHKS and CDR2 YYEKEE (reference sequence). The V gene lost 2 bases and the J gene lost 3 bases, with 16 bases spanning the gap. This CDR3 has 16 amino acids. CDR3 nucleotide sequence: TGTGCCAGCAGCTTTGGACGGCTCCAGGGGACAGATACGCAGTATTTT. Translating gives CASSFGRLQGTDTQYF.

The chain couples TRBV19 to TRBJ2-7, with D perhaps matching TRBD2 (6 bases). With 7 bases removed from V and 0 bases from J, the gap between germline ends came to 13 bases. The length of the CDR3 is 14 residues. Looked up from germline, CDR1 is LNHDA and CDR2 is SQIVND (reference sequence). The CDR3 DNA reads TGTGCCAGTAAGGGGACGGGGGACTCCTACGAGCAGTACTTC. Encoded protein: CASKGTGDSYEQYF.

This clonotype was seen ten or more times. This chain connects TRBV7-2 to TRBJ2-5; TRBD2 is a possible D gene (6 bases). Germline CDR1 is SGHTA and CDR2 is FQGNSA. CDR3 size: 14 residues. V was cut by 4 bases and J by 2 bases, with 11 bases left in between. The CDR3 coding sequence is TGTGCCAGCAGCTCGGGACTCATACAAGAGACCCAGTACTTC. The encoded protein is CASSSGLIQETQYF.

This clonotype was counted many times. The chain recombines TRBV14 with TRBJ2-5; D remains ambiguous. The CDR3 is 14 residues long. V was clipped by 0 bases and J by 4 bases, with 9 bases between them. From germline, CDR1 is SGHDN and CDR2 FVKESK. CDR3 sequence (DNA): TGTGCCAGCAGCCAAGATTTGGATCCAGAGACCCAGTACTTC. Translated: CASSQDLDPETQYF.